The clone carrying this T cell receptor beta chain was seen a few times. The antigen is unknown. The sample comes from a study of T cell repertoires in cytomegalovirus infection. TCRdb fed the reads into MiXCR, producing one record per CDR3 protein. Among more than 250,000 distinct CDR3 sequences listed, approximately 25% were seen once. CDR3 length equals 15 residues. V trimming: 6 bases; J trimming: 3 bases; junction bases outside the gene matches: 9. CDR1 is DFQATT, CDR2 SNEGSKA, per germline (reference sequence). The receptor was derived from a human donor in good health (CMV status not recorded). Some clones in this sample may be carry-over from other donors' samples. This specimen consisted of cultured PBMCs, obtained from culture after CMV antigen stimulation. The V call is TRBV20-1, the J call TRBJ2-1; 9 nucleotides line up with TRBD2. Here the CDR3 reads CSAPAREGNYNEQFF. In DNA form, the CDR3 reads TGCAGTGCCCCCGCGCGGGAGGGGAACTACAATGAGCAGTTCTTC.